This T cell receptor beta chain is from a study of graft-versus-host responses after intestinal transplantation. Study information: Each transplant was multivisceral, liver-intestinal, or isolated intestinal. General study findings and limits: Recipient marrow contained GvH clones, some of which appeared first in ileum or blood.

V gave up 3 bases and J gave up 7 bases, with 16 bases separating them. The CDR3 is 15 residues long. The germline V gene has CDR1 LNHDA and CDR2 SQIVND (reference sequence). This clone was found a few times. Its antigen is unknown. The assay was immunoSEQ multiplex PCR, and TCRdb's table has in-frame clones only and misses some. This sample has about 130,000 clones, with about nine tenths found just once. V is TRBV19 and J is TRBJ1-3; D not resolved. This material consisted of unstimulated CD4+ T cells sorted from spleen or lymph node cells, taken before intestinal transplant. The source is a human donor who received an intestinal transplant. CDR3 nucleotides: TGTGCCAGTAGTATGCGAAGAGACTGGAGTAACACCATATATTTT. Its translation is CASSMRRDWSNTIYF.